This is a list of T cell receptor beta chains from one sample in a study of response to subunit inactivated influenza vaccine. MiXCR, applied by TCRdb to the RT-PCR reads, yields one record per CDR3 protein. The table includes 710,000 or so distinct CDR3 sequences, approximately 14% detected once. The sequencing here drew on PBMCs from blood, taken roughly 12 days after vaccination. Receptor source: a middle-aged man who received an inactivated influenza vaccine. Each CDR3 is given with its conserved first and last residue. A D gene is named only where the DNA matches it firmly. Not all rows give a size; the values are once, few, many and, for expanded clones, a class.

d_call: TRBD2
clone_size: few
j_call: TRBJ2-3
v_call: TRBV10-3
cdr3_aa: CAMTETSGFTDTQYF
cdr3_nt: TGTGCCATGACAGAGACTAGCGGGTTCACAGATACGCAGTATTTT

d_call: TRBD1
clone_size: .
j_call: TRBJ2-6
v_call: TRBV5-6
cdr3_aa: CASSSTGGRSGANVLTF
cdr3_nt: TGTGCCAGCAGCTCGACAGGGGGTCGGTCTGGGGCCAACGTCCTGACTTTC

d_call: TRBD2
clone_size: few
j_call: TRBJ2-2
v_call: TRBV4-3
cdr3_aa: CASSQARLAGGSWELFF
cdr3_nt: TGCGCCAGCAGCCAAGCTCGGCTAGCGGGAGGAAGCTGGGAGCTGTTTTTT

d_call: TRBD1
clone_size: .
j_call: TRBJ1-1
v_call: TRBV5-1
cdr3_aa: CASSPPKSDGQGGTEAFF
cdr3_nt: TGCGCCAGCAGCCCCCCAAAGTCCGACGGACAGGGGGGGACTGAAGCTTTCTTT

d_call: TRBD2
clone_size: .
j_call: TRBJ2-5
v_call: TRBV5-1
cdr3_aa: CASSASGTGGRTETQYF
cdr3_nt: TGCGCCAGCAGCGCAAGCGGTACGGGAGGTCGTACGGAGACCCAGTACTTC

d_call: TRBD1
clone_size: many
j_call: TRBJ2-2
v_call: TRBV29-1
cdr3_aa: CSVGDRVPGELFF
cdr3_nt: TGCAGCGTTGGGGACAGGGTGCCCGGGGAGCTGTTTTTT

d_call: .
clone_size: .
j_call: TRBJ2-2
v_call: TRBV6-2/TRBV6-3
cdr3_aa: CASLGLEGATGELFF
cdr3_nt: TGTGCCAGCCTGGGTTTGGAGGGGGCTACCGGGGAGCTGTTTTTT

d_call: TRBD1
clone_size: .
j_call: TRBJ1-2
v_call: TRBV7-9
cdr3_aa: CASSPWDRGNYGYTF
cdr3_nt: TGTGCCAGCAGCCCCTGGGACAGGGGTAACTATGGCTACACCTTC

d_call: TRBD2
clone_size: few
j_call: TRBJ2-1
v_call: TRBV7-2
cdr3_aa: CASSLGGLAGNEQFF
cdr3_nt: TGTGCCAGCAGCTTGGGGGGACTAGCTGGCAATGAGCAGTTCTTC

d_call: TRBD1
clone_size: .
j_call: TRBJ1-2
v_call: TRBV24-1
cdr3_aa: CATSDTDRVRGYTF
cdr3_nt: TGTGCCACCAGTGATACGGACAGGGTTCGTGGCTACACCTTC

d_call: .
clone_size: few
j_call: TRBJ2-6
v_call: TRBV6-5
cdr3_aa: CASSYLRVGGANVLTF
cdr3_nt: TGTGCCAGCAGTTACCTGCGGGTCGGTGGGGCCAACGTCCTGACTTTC

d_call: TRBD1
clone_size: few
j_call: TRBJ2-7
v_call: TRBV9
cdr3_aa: CASSPRTGTGAREQYF
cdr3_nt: TGTGCCAGCAGCCCAAGAACCGGGACAGGGGCGAGGGAGCAGTACTTC

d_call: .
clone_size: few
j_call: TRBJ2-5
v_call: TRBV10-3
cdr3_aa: CASGPDQETQYF
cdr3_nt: TGTGCCTCTGGGCCAGACCAAGAGACCCAGTACTTC

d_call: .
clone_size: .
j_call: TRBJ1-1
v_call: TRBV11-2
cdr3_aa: CASEASGLMNTEAFF
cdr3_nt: TGTGCCAGCGAAGCAAGTGGGCTGATGAACACTGAAGCTTTCTTT

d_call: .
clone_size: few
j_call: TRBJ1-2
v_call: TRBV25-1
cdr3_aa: CASRLTGGYTF
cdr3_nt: TGTGCCAGCAGATTGACAGGCGGCTACACCTTC

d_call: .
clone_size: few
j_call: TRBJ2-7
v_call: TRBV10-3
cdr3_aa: CAIRKGLSYEQYF
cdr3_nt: TGTGCCATCCGAAAGGGGCTCTCCTACGAGCAGTACTTC

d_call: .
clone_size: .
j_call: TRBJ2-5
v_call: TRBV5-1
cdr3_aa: CASRRDPYQETQYF
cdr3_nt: TGCGCCAGCAGACGCGATCCCTACCAAGAGACCCAGTACTTC

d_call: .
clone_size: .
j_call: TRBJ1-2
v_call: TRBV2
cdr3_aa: CASSGMGSFYGYTF
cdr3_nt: TGTGCCAGCAGTGGGATGGGGTCTTTCTATGGCTACACCTTC

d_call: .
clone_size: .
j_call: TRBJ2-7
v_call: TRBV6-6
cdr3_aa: CASSTGSAYEQYF
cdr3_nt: TGTGCCAGCAGTACTGGTTCGGCCTACGAGCAGTACTTC

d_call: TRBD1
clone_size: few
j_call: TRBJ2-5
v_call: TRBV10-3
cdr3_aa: CAISGWDRDGEETQYF
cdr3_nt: TGTGCCATCAGTGGCTGGGACAGGGACGGGGAAGAGACCCAGTACTTC

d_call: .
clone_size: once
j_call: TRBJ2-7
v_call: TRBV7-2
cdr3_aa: CATGFPQGKQYF
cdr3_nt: TGTGCCACCGGTTTCCCCCAAGGGAAGCAGTACTTC

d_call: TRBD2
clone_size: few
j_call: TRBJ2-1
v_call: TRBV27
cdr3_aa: CASSLRRGESNEQFF
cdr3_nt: TGTGCCAGCAGTTTAAGGCGGGGGGAATCTAATGAGCAGTTCTTC